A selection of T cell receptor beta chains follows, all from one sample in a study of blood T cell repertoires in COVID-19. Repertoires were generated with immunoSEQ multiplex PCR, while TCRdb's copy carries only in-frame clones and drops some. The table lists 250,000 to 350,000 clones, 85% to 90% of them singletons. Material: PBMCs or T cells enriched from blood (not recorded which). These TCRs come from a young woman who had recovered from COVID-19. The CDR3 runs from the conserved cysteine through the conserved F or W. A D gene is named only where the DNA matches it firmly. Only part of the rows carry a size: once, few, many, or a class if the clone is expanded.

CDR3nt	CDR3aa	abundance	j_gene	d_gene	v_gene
TGTGCCAGCAGCTTAATACGGGGCCAAGAGACCCAGTACTTC	CASSLIRGQETQYF	.	TRBJ2-5	.	TRBV11-2
TGTGCCACCAGCCCGACGGCAGGGGACAGGGATCGTCGGGGCTACACCTTC	CATSPTAGDRDRRGYTF	.	TRBJ1-2	TRBD1	TRBV15
TGCGCCAGCAGCATCGAGGGGGGGAGCAATCAGCCCCAGCATTTT	CASSIEGGSNQPQHF	.	TRBJ1-5	.	TRBV5-1
TGCGCCAGCAGTTTACCAGGGGGGCTGAACACTGAAGCTTTCTTT	CASSLPGGLNTEAFF	.	TRBJ1-1	TRBD1	TRBV5-1
TGTGCCAGCAGTACCGAAGCGGGAGGCTCCTACGAGCAGTACTTC	CASSTEAGGSYEQYF	.	TRBJ2-7	TRBD2	TRBV6-5
TGTGCCAGCTCACCCGGACTAGCGGGGGGCACCTACGAGCAGTACTTC	CASSPGLAGGTYEQYF	.	TRBJ2-7	TRBD2	TRBV18
TGTGCCACTGCAGCGGGGGGGCATCGGGAGACCCAGTACTTC	CATAAGGHRETQYF	.	TRBJ2-5	TRBD2	TRBV28
TGTGCCAGCAGGGAAACCGGGACAACCGCCTACGAGCAGTACTTC	CASRETGTTAYEQYF	once	TRBJ2-7	.	TRBV2
TGTGCCAGCTCACCAGGACAGGGGCTGGGCGTATTTCAGCCCCAGCATTTT	CASSPGQGLGVFQPQHF	.	TRBJ1-5	TRBD1	TRBV18
TGCGCCAGCAGCTTGGAAGGGGCAGGGGGCAATCAGCCCCAGCATTTT	CASSLEGAGGNQPQHF	.	TRBJ1-5	.	TRBV5-1
TGTGCCAGCAGCCAAGGGGTAGCGGGGACAGATACGCAGTATTTT	CASSQGVAGTDTQYF	.	TRBJ2-3	TRBD2	TRBV4-2
TGTGCCAGTACCTTCACAGGGGGATCCGGAAACACCATATATTTT	CASTFTGGSGNTIYF	.	TRBJ1-3	TRBD1	TRBV19
TGCGCCAGCAGCTTGGGTCCCGGGACAGAGAATTCACCCCTCCACTTT	CASSLGPGTENSPLHF	.	TRBJ1-6	TRBD1	TRBV5-1
TGTGCCAGCAGTGAAGGACAGGGGGCATTAAACATTCAGTACTTC	CASSEGQGALNIQYF	.	TRBJ2-4	TRBD1	TRBV2
TGTGCCACCAAGCCGGGACTAGCGGGGAGTACAGATACGCAGTATTTT	CATKPGLAGSTDTQYF	.	TRBJ2-3	TRBD2	TRBV15
TGTGCCAGCAGCCCCGTCCAGGATTCACCCCTCCACTTT	CASSPVQDSPLHF	.	TRBJ1-6	.	TRBV7-9
TGCGCCAGCAGCCAACTGATGTATATTCACCATTCAGGGTCGGAAAAACTGTTTTTT	CASSQLMYIHHSGSEKLFF	.	TRBJ1-4	.	TRBV4-1
TGTGCCAGCAGCTCCGGGACAGGGGGAATTATGCAGTATTTT	CASSSGTGGIMQYF	.	TRBJ2-3	TRBD1	TRBV13
TGTGCCAGCAGCGGGTGGCAGACAAACACCGGGGAGCTGTTTTTT	CASSGWQTNTGELFF	few	TRBJ2-2	.	TRBV14
TGTGCCAGCAGACAACCCGGGGGGGGGAACACCGGGGAGCTGTTTTTT	CASRQPGGGNTGELFF	once	TRBJ2-2	TRBD2	TRBV25-1
TGCGCCAGATCCGCGGCGGGCGCAGCTAACTATGGCTACACCTTC	CARSAAGAANYGYTF	.	TRBJ1-2	.	TRBV5-1
TGTGCCAGCAGTGTACCGGGACAGGGGGCTCGGGGCTACACCTTC	CASSVPGQGARGYTF	once	TRBJ1-2	TRBD1	TRBV5-6
TGTGCCAGCAGCCGGGACTTACAAGAGACCCAGTACTTC	CASSRDLQETQYF	.	TRBJ2-5	.	TRBV3-1/TRBV3-2
TGTGCCATCAGTGAGGGGACAGGCGTGAAAGAAGCTTTCTTT	CAISEGTGVKEAFF	.	TRBJ1-1	TRBD1	TRBV10-3
TGCGCCAGCAGCTTGAAGGCAGGCGGGAGCACTGAAGCTTTCTTT	CASSLKAGGSTEAFF	.	TRBJ1-1	.	TRBV5-1
TGTGCCAGTAGTATGTCGGGTGATGGCTACACCTTC	CASSMSGDGYTF	.	TRBJ1-2	.	TRBV19